The entry below describes one T cell receptor beta chain. Germline V gene data show CDR1 as SGHRS and CDR2 as YFSETQ. Trimming removed 4 bases from V and 5 bases from J, with 15 bases in between. The CDR3 covers 15 residues. The entry originates in a study of OX40 agonist ivuxolimab in advanced cancers. This table comes from immunoSEQ multiplex PCR, and its TCRdb copy is limited to in-frame clones, with some not included. The sample contains tens of thousands of clones, about 86% of which appear only once. The chain carries TRBV5-1 and TRBJ1-4; D gene uncertain. The specimen comprised CD4+ or CD8+ T cells sorted from blood, sampled in a trial of the OX40 agonist ivuxolimab. The origin of this receptor is an adult with an advanced solid tumor such as melanoma, head and neck, liver or kidney cancer. In nucleotides, the CDR3 is TGCGCCAGCAGCCCGATCGGACGGGAAAATGAAAAACTGTTTTTT. Its translation is CASSPIGRENEKLFF.